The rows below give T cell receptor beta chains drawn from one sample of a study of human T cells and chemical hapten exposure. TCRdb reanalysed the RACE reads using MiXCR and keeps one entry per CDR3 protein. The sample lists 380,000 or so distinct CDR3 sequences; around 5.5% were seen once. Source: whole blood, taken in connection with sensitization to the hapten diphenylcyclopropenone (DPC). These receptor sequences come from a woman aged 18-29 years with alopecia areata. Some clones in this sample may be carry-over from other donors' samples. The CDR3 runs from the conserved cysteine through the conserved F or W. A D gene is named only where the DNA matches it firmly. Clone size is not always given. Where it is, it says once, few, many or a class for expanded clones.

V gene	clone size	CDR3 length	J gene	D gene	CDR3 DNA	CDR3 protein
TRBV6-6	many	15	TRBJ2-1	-	TGTGCCAGCAGTCACAGGGAAGGGGTCAGCAATGAGCAGTTCTTC	CASSHREGVSNEQFF
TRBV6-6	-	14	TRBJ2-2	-	TGTGCCAGCAGTTACGGCGACGCCTACGGGGAGCTGTTTTTT	CASSYGDAYGELFF
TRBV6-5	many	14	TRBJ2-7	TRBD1	TGTGCCAGCCAAGGGACAGCAATCTCCTACGAGCAGTACTTC	CASQGTAISYEQYF
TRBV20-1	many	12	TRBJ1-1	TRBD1	TGCAGTGCTCCACAGGGGGCGACTGAAGCTTTCTTT	CSAPQGATEAFF
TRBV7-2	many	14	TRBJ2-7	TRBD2	TGTGCCAGCACCCTTAGCGGGGCCCTCTACGAGCAGTACTTC	CASTLSGALYEQYF
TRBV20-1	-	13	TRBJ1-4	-	TGCCTCGCTAGGGAAAGGGGTGGAGAAAAACTGTTTTTT	CLARERGGEKLFF
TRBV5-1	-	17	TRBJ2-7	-	TGCGCCAGCAGCTTGGCCGTTACACAGGCGATTTCCTACGAGCAGTACTTC	CASSLAVTQAISYEQYF
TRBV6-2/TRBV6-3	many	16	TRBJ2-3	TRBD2	TGTGCCAGCAGTTACGGCGGGGGGGCCGGTGAAGATACGCAGTATTTT	CASSYGGGAGEDTQYF
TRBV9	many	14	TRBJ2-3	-	TGTGCCAGCAGCGCCGATCCCTTCACTGATACGCAGTATTTT	CASSADPFTDTQYF
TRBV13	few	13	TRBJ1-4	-	TGTGCCAGCAGCTCCGCTAGAAGCGAAAAACTGTTTTTT	CASSSARSEKLFF
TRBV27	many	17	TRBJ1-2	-	TGTGCCAGCAGTTTATCGGCAGGAAGAGCTTATGCCTATGGCTACACCTTC	CASSLSAGRAYAYGYTF
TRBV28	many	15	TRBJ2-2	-	TGTGCCAGCAGTTTCGAACCGTCCCACACCGGGGAGCTGTTTTTT	CASSFEPSHTGELFF
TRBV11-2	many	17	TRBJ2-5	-	TGTGCCAGCAGCTCCCGAGGGGGGCGGAAGTACCAAGAGACCCAGTACTTC	CASSSRGGRKYQETQYF
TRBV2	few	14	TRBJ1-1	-	TGTGCCAGCAGTGTGGGACGGAAGAACACTGAAGCTTTCTTT	CASSVGRKNTEAFF
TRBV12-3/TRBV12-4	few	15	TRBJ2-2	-	TGTGCCAGCAGCCACTACCTACCGCGCACCGGGGAGCTGTTTTTT	CASSHYLPRTGELFF
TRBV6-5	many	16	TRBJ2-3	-	TGTGCCAGCAGTTACGGAGGGCCAGGGGGCACAGATACGCAGTATTTT	CASSYGGPGGTDTQYF
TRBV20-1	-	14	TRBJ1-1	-	TGCAGTGCTAGAGATCGACAGATGAACACTGAAGCTTTCTTT	CSARDRQMNTEAFF
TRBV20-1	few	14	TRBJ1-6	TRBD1	TGCAGTGCCCCCCCGGACAGGAATAATTCACCCCTCCACTTT	CSAPPDRNNSPLHF
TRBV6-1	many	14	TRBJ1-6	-	TGTGCCAGCAGTGAAGGGGGCCTCAGGTCACCCCTCCACTTT	CASSEGGLRSPLHF
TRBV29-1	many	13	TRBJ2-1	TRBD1	TGCAGCGTTCATGACAGGGACATCAATGAGCAGTTCTTC	CSVHDRDINEQFF
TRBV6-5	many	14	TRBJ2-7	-	TGTGCCAGCAGTTACGCCGGACAGACCTACGAGCAGTACTTC	CASSYAGQTYEQYF
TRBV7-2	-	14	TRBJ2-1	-	TGTGCCAGCAGCTTAGAGATTAGGTTAGGTGAGCAGTTCTTC	CASSLEIRLGEQFF
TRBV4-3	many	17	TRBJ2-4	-	TGCGCCAGCAGCCAAGATTCCCCTCCAGGTATTACGGACATTCAGTACTTC	CASSQDSPPGITDIQYF
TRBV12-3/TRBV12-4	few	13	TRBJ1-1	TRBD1	TGTGCCAGCAGTTTAGTGGAGACAGGGCAAGCTTTCTTT	CASSLVETGQAFF
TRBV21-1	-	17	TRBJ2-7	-	TGTGCCAGCAGCAGCTGCATACCTCCCTTACCACATTACGAGCAGTACTTC	CASSSCIPPLPHYEQYF
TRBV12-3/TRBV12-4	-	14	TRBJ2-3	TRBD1	TGTGCCAGCAATGTACAGGGGGGCACAGATACGCAGTATTTT	CASNVQGGTDTQYF
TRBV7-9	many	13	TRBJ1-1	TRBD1	TGTGCCAGCAGTTCAGCAGGGGGTCCCGAAGCTTTCTTT	CASSSAGGPEAFF
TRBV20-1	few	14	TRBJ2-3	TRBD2	TGCAGTGCTTTGACTAGCCCGTCCACAGATACGCAGTATTTT	CSALTSPSTDTQYF
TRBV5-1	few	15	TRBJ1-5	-	TGCGCCAGCAGCTTGGAAGGTCCGGGCAATCAGCCCCAGCATTTT	CASSLEGPGNQPQHF
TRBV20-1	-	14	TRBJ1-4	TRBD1	TGCAGTGCTCCTGACAGGGGCTCTAATGAAAAACTGTTTTTT	CSAPDRGSNEKLFF
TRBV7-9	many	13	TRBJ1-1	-	TGTGCCAGCAGCTCAGATCCACGGGCTGAAGCTTTCTTT	CASSSDPRAEAFF
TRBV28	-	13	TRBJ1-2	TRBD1	TGTGCCAGCAGACGGGGACAGATCTTCGATGCAATCTGG	CASRRGQIFDAIW
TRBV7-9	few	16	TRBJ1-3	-	TGTGCCAGCAGCTTAGTCTGGACAGTCGCTGGAAACACCATATATTTT	CASSLVWTVAGNTIYF
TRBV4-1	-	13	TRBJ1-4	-	TGCGCCAGCAGCCAACTGTTAGGTGAAAAACTGTTTTTT	CASSQLLGEKLFF
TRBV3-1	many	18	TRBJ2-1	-	TGTGCCAGCAGCCAAGATTGGCCCGAACGAGGCTCCTACAATGAGCAGTTCTTC	CASSQDWPERGSYNEQFF
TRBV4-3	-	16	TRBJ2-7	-	TGCGCCAGCAGCCAAGAAGCCGGGACACGGGGCTACGAGCAGTACTTC	CASSQEAGTRGYEQYF
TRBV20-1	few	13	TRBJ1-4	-	TGCAGTGCGGTCGAGTCAACTAATGAAAAACTGTTTTTT	CSAVESTNEKLFF
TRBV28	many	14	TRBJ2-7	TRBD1	TGTGCCAGCAGTTTTACAGGGGGCTCCTACGAGCAGTACTTC	CASSFTGGSYEQYF
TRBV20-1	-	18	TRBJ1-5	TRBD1	TGCAGTGCTAGAAGAGGGGAGACAGGGGGCGTCAAGAGTCAGCCCCAGCATTTT	CSARRGETGGVKSQPQHF
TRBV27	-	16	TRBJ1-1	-	TGTGCCAGCAGAAAAAGCAGGGGACTCATGAACACTGAAGCTTTCTTT	CASRKSRGLMNTEAFF
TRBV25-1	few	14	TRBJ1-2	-	TGTGCCAGCAGCGCCGCCGGACTCTACTATGGCTACACCTTC	CASSAAGLYYGYTF
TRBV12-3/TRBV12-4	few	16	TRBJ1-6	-	TGTGCCAGCAGTGGATCCGGGATTTACTATAATTCACCCCTCCACTTT	CASSGSGIYYNSPLHF
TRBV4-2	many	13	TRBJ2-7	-	TGTGCCAGCAGCCAAGATCCCGGGGAGGAGCAGTACTTC	CASSQDPGEEQYF
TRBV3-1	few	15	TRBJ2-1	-	TGTGCCAGCAGCCAAGGGGGGGCCCACTCTCCCGTGCAGTTCTTC	CASSQGGAHSPVQFF
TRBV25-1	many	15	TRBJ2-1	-	TGTGCCAGCAGTGAACTCTCTGCGGGGAGGAATGAGCAGTTCTTC	CASSELSAGRNEQFF
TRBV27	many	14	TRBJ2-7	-	TGTGCCAGCAGTCCCACGACAGGCAACTACGAGCAGTACTTC	CASSPTTGNYEQYF
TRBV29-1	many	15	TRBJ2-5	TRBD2	TGCAGCGTTGAAGATAGCGGGGGCCTACAAGAGACCCAGTACTTC	CSVEDSGGLQETQYF
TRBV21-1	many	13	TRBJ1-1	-	TGTGCCAGCAGAGAGGCTCGAGTGACTGAAGCTTTCTTT	CASREARVTEAFF
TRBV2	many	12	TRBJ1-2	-	TGTGCCAGCACTCAAACTGGCGGTGGCTACACCTTC	CASTQTGGGYTF
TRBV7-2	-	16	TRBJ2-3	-	TGTGCCAGCAGCCGCGGGAAGACCCTTTACACAGATACGCAGTATTTT	CASSRGKTLYTDTQYF
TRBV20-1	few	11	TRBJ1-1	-	TGCAGTGCTACAGGGGTGGCTGAAGCTTTCTTT	CSATGVAEAFF
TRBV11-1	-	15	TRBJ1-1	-	TGTGCCAGCAGCTTGCTCCGGGGACAGAACACTGAAGCTTTCTTT	CASSLLRGQNTEAFF
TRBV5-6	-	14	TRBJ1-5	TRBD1	TGTGCCAGCAGCTTCCGACAGGGGGCCATGCCCCAGCATTTT	CASSFRQGAMPQHF
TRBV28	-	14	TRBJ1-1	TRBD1	TGTGCCAGCAGCATAGGACAGGGGATCCCTGAAGCTTTCTTT	CASSIGQGIPEAFF
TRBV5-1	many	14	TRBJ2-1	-	TGCGCCAGCAGCCTACTCGTGAAGGGGGATGAGCAGTTCTTC	CASSLLVKGDEQFF